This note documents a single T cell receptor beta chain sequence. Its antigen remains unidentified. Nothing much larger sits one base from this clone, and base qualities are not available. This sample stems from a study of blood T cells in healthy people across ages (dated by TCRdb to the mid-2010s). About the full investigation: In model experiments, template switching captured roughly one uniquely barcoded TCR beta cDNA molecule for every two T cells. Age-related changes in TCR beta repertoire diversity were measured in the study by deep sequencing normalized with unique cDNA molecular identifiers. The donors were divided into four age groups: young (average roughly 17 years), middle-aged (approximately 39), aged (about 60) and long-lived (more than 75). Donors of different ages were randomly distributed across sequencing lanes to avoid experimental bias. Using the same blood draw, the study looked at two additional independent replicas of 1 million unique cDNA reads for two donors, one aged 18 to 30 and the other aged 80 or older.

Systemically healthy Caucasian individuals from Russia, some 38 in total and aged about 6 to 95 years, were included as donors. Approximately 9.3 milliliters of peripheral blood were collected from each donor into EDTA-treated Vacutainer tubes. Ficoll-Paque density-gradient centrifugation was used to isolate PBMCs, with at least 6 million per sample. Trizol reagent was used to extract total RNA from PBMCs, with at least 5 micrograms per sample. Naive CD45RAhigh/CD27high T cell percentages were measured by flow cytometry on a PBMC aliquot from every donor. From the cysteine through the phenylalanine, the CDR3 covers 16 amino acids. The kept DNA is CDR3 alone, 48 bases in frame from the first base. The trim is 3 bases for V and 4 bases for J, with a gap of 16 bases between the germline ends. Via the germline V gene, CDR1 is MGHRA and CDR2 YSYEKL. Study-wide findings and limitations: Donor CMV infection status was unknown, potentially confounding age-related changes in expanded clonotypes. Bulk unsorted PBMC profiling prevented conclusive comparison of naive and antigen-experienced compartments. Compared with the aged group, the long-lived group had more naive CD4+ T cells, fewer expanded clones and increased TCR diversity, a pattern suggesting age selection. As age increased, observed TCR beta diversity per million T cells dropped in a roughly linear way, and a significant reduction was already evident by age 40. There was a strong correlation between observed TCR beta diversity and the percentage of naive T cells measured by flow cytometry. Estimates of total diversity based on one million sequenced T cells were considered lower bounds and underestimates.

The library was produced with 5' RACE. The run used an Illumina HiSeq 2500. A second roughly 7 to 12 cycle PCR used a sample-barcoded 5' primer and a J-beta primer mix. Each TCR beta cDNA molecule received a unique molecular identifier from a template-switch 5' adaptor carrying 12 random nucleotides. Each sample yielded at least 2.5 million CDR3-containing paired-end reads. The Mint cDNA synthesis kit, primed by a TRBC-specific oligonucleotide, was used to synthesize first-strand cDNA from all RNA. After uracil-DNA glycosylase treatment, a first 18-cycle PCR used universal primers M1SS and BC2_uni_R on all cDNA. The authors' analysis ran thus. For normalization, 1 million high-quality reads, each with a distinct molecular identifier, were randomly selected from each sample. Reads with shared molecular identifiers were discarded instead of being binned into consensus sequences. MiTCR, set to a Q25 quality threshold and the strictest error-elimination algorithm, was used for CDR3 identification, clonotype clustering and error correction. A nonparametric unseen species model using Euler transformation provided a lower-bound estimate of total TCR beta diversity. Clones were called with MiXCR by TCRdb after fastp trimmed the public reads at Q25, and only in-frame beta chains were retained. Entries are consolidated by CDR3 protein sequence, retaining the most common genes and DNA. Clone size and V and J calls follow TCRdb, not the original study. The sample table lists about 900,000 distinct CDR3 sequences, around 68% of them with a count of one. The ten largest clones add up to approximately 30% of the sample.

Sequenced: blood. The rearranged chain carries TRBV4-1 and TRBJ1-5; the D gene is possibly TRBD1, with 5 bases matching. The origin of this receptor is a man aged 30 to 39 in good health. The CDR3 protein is CASSHPNGRENQPQHF. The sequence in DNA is TGCGCCAGCAGCCACCCGAATGGCAGGGAAAATCAGCCCCAGCATTTT.